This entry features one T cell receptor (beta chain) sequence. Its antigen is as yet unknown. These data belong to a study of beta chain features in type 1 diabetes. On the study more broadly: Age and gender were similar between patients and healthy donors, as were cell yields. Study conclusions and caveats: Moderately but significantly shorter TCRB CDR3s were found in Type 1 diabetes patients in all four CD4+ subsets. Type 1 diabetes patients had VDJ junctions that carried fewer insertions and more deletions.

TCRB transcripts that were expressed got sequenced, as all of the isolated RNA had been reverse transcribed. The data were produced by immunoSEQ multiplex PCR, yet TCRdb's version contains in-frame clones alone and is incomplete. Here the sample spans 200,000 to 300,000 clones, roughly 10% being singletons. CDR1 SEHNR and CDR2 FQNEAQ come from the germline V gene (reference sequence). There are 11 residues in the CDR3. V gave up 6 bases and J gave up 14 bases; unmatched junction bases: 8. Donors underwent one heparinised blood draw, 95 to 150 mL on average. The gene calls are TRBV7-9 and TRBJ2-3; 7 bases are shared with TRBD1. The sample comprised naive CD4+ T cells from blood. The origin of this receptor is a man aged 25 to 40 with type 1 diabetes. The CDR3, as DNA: TGTGCCAGCAGTGGGGACAGTTTTAGGTATTTT. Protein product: CASSGDSFRYF.